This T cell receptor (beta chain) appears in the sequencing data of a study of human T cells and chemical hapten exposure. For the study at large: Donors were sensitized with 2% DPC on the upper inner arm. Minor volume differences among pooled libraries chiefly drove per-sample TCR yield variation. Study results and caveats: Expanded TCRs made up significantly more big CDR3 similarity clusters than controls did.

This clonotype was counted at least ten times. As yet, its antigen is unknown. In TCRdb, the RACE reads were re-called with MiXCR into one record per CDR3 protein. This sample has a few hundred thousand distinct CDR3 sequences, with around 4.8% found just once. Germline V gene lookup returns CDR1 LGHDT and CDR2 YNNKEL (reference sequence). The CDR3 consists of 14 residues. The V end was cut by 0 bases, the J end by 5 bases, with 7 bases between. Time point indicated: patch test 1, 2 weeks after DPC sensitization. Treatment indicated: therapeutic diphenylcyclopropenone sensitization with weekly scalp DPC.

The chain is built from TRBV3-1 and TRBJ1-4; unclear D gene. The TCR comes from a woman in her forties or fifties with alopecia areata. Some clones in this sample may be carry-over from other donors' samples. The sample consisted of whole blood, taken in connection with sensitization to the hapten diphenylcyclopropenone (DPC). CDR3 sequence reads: CASSQELANEKLFF. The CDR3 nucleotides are TGTGCCAGCAGCCAAGAATTAGCCAATGAAAAACTGTTTTTT.